This passage covers 15 T cell receptor beta chains from one sample sequenced in a study of blood T cell repertoires in COVID-19. The data were produced by immunoSEQ multiplex PCR, yet TCRdb's version contains in-frame clones alone and is incomplete. The sample has more than 400,000 clones, 80% to 90% seen once; the top ten hold under 4%. Sequencing was performed on peripheral blood. The receptors come from a human donor in a cohort sampled during active COVID-19.

The chain recombines TRBV10-3 with TRBJ1-1; 8 positions agree with TRBD1. This CDR3 contains 14 residues. CDR1 ENHRY and CDR2 SYGVKD come from the germline V gene. Trimming cost V 4 bases and J 0 bases; bases outside gene matches: 1. The chain's CDR3 is CAISGTGMNTEAFF. The CDR3 DNA sequence: TGTGCCATCAGTGGGACAGGGATGAACACTGAAGCTTTCTTT.

The chain joins TRBV28 to TRBJ2-7, with 10 nucleotides matching TRBD2. This CDR3 region has 15 residues. The ends lost 7 bases at V and 7 bases at J; junction bases unmatched: 13. Germline-derived CDR1 and CDR2 are MDHEN and SYDVKM. CDR3 protein: CASIPDRAGGREQYF. The CDR3 DNA reads TGTGCCAGCATCCCCGATAGAGCGGGAGGGCGGGAGCAGTACTTC.

As DNA, the CDR3 is TGTGCCAGCAGCTTGACAGGACAAAACTATGGCTACACCTTC. Its translation: CASSLTGQNYGYTF. This sequence joins TRBV7-2 and TRBJ1-2; possibly TRBD1 for D (6 bases). Trimming pared 3 bases from V and 2 bases from J, leaving 10 bases between. The germline V gene encodes CDR1 SGHTA and CDR2 FQGNSA. The CDR3 loop spans 14 amino acids.

This chain uses TRBV15 with TRBJ2-5; 7 nucleotides align to TRBD2. This CDR3 has 16 residues. Germline V lookup: CDR1 LNHNV, CDR2 YYDKDF (reference sequence). V lost 0 bases and J lost 2; bases outside the gene matches: 6. CDR3 DNA sequence: TGTGCCACCAGCAGAGAGATGAGGGAGGGGCAAGAGACCCAGTACTTC. Protein sequence: CATSREMREGQETQYF.

The chain employs TRBV15 and TRBJ2-2; 7 bases are a match to TRBD1. With V trimmed by 8 bases and J by 5 bases, 8 bases remained unmatched. Per germline, CDR1 LNHNV and CDR2 YYDKDF (reference sequence). This CDR3 has 14 amino acids. Here the CDR3 reads CATGLGTETGELFF. Written as DNA, the CDR3 is TGTGCCACCGGCTTGGGGACAGAGACCGGGGAGCTGTTTTTT.

This clone came up once. The chain uses TRBV11-2 and TRBJ2-7, with 7 bases matching TRBD2. After removal of 2 bases from V and 6 bases from J, the junction contained 1 base not matched to a gene. Germline-derived CDR1 and CDR2 are SGHAT and FQNNGV. The CDR3 is made up of 12 amino acids. CDR3: CASSLRLAEQYF. The CDR3 DNA sequence: TGTGCCAGCAGCTTACGACTAGCCGAGCAGTACTTC.

Concerning this clone: The sample carries other DNA sequences with the same CDR3. This chain uses TRBV7-2 with TRBJ2-7; the match to TRBD2 covers 13 bases. V shed 3 bases, J shed 2 bases, and the junction held 1 base outside the gene matches. CDR3 length equals 15 residues. Germline loops: CDR1 SGHTA, CDR2 FQGNSA. The chain's CDR3 is CASSLGLAGTYEQYF. The CDR3 nucleotides read TGTGCCAGCAGCTTGGGACTAGCGGGGACCTACGAGCAGTACTTC.

This clone came up once. The genes are TRBV24-1 and TRBJ1-2, with D maybe TRBD1 (6 bases). V was shortened by 8 bases and J by 0 bases, with 12 bases between the two germline ends. The V gene's germline CDR1 is KGHDR and CDR2 SFDVKD. This CDR3 region has 14 residues. The CDR3 nucleotides are TGTGCCACCAACTCGGCAGGGGCTAACTATGGCTACACCTTC. Translating gives CATNSAGANYGYTF.

V and J are TRBV7-3 and TRBJ2-2; 13 bases map to TRBD2. In germline, CDR1 is SGHTA, CDR2 FQGTGA. Trimming at V came to 5 bases and at J to 5 bases, leaving 5 bases not matched to a gene. The length of the CDR3 is 16 residues. CDR3 sequence: CASSRPGLAGTGELFF. CDR3 nucleotide sequence: TGTGCCAGCAGCCGGCCGGGACTAGCGGGAACCGGGGAGCTGTTTTTT. The full variable domain, with the rest looked up from reference TRBV7-3 and TRBJ2-2, is GAGVSQTPSNKVTEKGKYVELRCDPISGHTALYWYRQSLGQGPEFLIYFQGTGAADDSGLPNDRFFAVRPEGSVSTLKIQRTERGDSAVYLCASSRPGLAGTGELFFGEGSRLTVL.

The J gene is TRBJ2-7, the V gene TRBV27, with TRBD1 identical over 8 bases. CDR1 is MNHEY and CDR2 is SMNVEV in the germline V gene (reference sequence). The CDR3 has 13 amino acids. The junction had 1 base not matched to a gene; V was cut back by 2 bases and J by 4 bases. The CDR3 nucleotides read TGTGCCAGCAGTTTAGACAGGGGTTACGAGCAGTACTTC. Translating it yields CASSLDRGYEQYF.

This chain links TRBV6-5 with TRBJ1-4; maybe TRBD1 (5 bases). CDR1 MNHEY and CDR2 SVGAGI come from the germline V gene. This CDR3 comprises 13 residues. The V gene lost 1 base and the J gene lost 8 bases, with 8 bases spanning the gap. Written as DNA, the CDR3 is TGTGCCAGCAGTTACTGGTCAGGGGAAAAACTGTTTTTT. Translation: CASSYWSGEKLFF.

This chain links TRBV7-2 with TRBJ2-7; D remains unclear. The CDR3 consists of 12 residues. Germline V CDR1 and CDR2: SGHTA, FQGNSA. The germline V and J ends were trimmed by 5 bases and 0 bases, with 5 bases remaining between them. CDR3 nucleotides: TGTGCCAGCAGCCGGGTCTCCTACGAGCAGTACTTC. Its translation is CASSRVSYEQYF.

The chain combines TRBV5-6 with TRBJ2-6; D might be TRBD1 (5 bases). The germline V gene encodes CDR1 SGHDT and CDR2 YYEEEE. Trimming shortened V by 2 bases and J by 0 bases, and 12 bases separated the two germline ends. There are 17 residues in the CDR3. CDR3 region: CASSLRGRNSGANVLTF. CDR3 in DNA: TGTGCCAGCAGCTTAAGGGGTCGGAACTCTGGGGCCAACGTCCTGACTTTC.

The chain employs TRBV2 and TRBJ2-1, with TRBD2 matching over 13 bases. From germline, CDR1 is SNHLY and CDR2 FYNNEI. This CDR3 is built from 16 residues. V shed 5 bases and J 7 bases; nucleotides not matched to a gene: 8. Here the CDR3 reads CASSYGLAGEYNEQFF. The CDR3, as DNA: TGTGCCAGCAGTTACGGACTAGCGGGAGAGTATAATGAGCAGTTCTTC.

The V gene is TRBV12-5, the J gene TRBJ2-2; tentative D call: TRBD2 (6 bases). This CDR3 spans 15 amino acids. Germline V gene sequence: CDR1 LGHNT, CDR2 FRNRAP. Trimming removed 2 bases at V and 1 base at J, with 8 bases between. The DNA of the CDR3 is TGTGCTAGTGGTTTGCGAGCGGGGAACACCGGGGAGCTGTTTTTT. It specifies CASGLRAGNTGELFF.